Included here is one TCR beta chain sequence, with context. The antigen is undetermined. These data originate in a study of T cells in Graves' hyperthyroidism and ophthalmopathy. Regions amplified from RNA transcripts were the TCR beta CDR3 regions. TCR CDR3 underwent first-round RT-PCR with the HTBI primer set. TCRdb fed the multiplex PCR reads into MiXCR, producing one record per CDR3 protein. The table shows about 560,000 distinct CDR3 sequences, with approximately 16% occurring only once. Study results and limitations: A 13 V-J signature model discriminated ophthalmopathy versus stable hyperthyroidism. The model predicted ophthalmopathy a median approximately six months before onset.

The study enrolled patients aged 18 to 65 with newly diagnosed hyperthyroidism of under 2 months' duration. Uncontrolled infection, other autoimmune disease, pregnancy and lactation each barred patients from inclusion. CDR3 length equals 16 residues. Germline lookup yields CDR1 KGHDR and CDR2 SFDVKD. V was clipped by 0 bases and J by 7 bases, with 15 bases between them. The gene calls are TRBV24-1 and TRBJ2-1; no firm D call. Sequencing was carried out using blood. The receptor's source is a woman aged 18-35 years with Graves' hyperthyroidism. In DNA form, the CDR3 reads TGTGCCACCAGTGATTTGAAAGGTCCCGCTTTAAATGAGCAGTTCTTC. Translated: CATSDLKGPALNEQFF.